Sequencing of this TCR beta chain was carried out in a study of OX40 agonist ivuxolimab in advanced cancers. Germline V gene data show CDR1 as MNHNS and CDR2 as SASEGT. There are 14 residues in the CDR3. V lost 8 bases to trimming and J lost 2 bases, with 12 bases between them. Regarding this clone: The target antigen is unknown. The same CDR3 also results from other DNA sequences found in this sample.

Study-wide results and caveats: Nonresponders included some who also had low normalized T-cell clonal expansion. Blood T cells, both CD4+ and CD8+, expanded clonally by week 6 at 0.1 to 3.0 mg/kg. Relative to CD4+ cells, CD8+ T cells on average had more expanded clones.

Assay: immunoSEQ multiplex PCR; the TCRdb copy retains only in-frame clones and omits some. Among some 98,000 clones, around 83% were seen once, and the ten largest hold more than 1.2%. Baseline was the first blood sampling point, followed by cycle 4 day 1 and cycle 7 day 1. The receptor was isolated from an adult with an advanced solid tumor such as melanoma, head and neck, liver or kidney cancer. This material consisted of CD4+ or CD8+ T cells sorted from blood, taken in a trial of the OX40 agonist ivuxolimab. The V gene is TRBV6-1, the J gene TRBJ2-2; D is tentatively TRBD1 or TRBD2 (5 bases each). The chain's CDR3 is CASPGTANTGELFF. The CDR3 bases are TGTGCCAGCCCAGGGACGGCCAACACCGGGGAGCTGTTTTTT.